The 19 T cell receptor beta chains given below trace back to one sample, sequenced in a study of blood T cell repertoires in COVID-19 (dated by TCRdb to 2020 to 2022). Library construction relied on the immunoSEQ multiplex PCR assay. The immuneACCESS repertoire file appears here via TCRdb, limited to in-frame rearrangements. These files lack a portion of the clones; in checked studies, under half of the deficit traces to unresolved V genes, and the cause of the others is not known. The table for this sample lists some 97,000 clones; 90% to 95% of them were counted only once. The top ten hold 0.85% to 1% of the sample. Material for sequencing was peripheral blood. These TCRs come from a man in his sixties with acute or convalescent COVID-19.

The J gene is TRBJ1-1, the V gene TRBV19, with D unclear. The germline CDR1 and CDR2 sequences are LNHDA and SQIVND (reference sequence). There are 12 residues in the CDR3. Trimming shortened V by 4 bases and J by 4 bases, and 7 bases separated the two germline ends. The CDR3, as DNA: TGTGCCAGTAGTAATCGGGTCACTGAAGCTTTCTTT. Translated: CASSNRVTEAFF. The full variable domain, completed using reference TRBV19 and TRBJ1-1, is DGGITQSPKYLFRKEGQNVTLSCEQNLNHDAMYWYRQDPGQGLRLIYYSQIVNDFQKGDIAEGYSVSREKKESFPLTVTSAQKNPTAFYLCASSNRVTEAFFGQGTRLTVV.

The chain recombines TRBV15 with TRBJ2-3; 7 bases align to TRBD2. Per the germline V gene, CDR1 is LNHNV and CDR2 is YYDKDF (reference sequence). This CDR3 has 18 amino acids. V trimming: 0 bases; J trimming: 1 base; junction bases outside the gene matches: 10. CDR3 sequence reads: CATSRDLRAGAGTDTQYF. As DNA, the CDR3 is TGTGCCACCAGCAGAGATCTCAGGGCGGGAGCGGGCACAGATACGCAGTATTTT.

This CDR3 is CASSPGQGTGELFF. The CDR3 DNA is TGTGCCAGCAGCCCGGGACAGGGTACCGGGGAGCTGTTTTTT. This chain uses TRBV4-2 with TRBJ2-2; TRBD1 matches 9 bases. Germline CDR1 is LGHNA and CDR2 is YNFKEQ. This CDR3 contains 14 residues. V trimming: 4 bases; J trimming: 5 bases; junction bases outside the gene matches: 2.

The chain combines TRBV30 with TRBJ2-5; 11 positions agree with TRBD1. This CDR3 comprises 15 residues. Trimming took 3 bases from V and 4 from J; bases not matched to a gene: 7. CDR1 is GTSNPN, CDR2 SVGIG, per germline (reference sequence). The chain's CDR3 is CAWRPRTGGGETQYF. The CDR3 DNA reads TGTGCCTGGAGACCACGGACAGGGGGCGGAGAGACCCAGTACTTC.

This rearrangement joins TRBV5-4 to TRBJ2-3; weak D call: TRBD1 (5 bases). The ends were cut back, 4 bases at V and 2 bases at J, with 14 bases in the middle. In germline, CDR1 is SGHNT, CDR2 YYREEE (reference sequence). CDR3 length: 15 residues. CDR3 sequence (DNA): TGTGCCAGCAGCCCAAGGGGATTTTCCACAGATACGCAGTATTTT. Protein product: CASSPRGFSTDTQYF.

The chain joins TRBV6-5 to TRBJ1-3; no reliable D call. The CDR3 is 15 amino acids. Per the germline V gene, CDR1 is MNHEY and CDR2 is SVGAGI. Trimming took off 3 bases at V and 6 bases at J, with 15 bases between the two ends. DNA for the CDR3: TGTGCCAGCAGTTATAAGCCGGGAGTCATAAACACCATATATTTT. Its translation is CASSYKPGVINTIYF.

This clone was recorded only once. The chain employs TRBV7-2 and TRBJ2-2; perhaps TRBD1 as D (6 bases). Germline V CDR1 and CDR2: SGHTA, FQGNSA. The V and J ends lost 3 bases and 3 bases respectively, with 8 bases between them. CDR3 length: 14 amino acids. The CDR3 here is CASSLKGDTGELFF. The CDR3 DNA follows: TGTGCCAGCAGCTTGAAGGGGGACACCGGGGAGCTGTTTTTT. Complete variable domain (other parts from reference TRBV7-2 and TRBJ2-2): GAGVSQSPSNKVTEKGKDVELRCDPISGHTALYWYRQSLGQGLEFLIYFQGNSAPDKSGLPSDRFSAERTGGSVSTLTIQRTQQEDSAVYLCASSLKGDTGELFFGEGSRLTVL.

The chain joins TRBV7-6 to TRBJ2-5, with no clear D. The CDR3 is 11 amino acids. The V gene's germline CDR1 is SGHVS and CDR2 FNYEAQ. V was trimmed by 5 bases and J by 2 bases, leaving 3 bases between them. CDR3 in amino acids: CASSAQETQYF. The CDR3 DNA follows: TGTGCCAGCAGCGCGCAAGAGACCCAGTACTTC.

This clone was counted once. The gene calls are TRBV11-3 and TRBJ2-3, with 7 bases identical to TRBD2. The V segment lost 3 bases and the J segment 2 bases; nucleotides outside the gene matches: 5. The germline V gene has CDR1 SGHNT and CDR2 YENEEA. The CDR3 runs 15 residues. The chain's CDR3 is CASSLGGTYTDTQYF. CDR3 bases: TGTGCCAGCAGCTTGGGGGGGACCTACACAGATACGCAGTATTTT.

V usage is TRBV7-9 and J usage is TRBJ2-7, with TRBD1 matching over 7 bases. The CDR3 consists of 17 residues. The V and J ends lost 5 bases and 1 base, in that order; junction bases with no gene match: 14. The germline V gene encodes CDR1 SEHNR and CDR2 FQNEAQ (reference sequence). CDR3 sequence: CASSPPAGGKESYEQYF. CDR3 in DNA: TGTGCCAGCAGCCCCCCCGCAGGGGGTAAAGAATCCTACGAGCAGTACTTC.

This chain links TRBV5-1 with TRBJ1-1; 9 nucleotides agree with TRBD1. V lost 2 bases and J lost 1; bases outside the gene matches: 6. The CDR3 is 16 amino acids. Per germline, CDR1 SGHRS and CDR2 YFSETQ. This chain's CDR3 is CASSLQQGAGNTEAFF. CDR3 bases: TGCGCCAGCAGCTTACAACAGGGGGCAGGGAACACTGAAGCTTTCTTT.

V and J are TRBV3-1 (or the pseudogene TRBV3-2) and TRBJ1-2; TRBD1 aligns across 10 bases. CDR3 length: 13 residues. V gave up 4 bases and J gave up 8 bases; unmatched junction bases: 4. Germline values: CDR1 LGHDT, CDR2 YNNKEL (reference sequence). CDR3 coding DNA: TGTGCCAGCAGCCCGACAGGGGGCAGAGGCTACACCTTC. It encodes CASSPTGGRGYTF.

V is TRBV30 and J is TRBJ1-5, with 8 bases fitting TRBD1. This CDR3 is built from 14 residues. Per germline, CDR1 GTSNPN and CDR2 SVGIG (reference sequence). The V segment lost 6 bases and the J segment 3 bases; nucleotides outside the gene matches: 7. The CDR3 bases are TGTGCCTGTACTCCGGGACAGGCCAATCAGCCCCAGCATTTT. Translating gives CACTPGQANQPQHF.

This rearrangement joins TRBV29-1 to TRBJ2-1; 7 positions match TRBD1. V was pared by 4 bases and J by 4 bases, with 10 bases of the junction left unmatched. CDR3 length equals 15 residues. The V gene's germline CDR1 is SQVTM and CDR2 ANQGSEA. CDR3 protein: CSVVTGNNPYNEQFF. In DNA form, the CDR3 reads TGCAGCGTTGTGACAGGGAATAACCCTTACAATGAGCAGTTCTTC.

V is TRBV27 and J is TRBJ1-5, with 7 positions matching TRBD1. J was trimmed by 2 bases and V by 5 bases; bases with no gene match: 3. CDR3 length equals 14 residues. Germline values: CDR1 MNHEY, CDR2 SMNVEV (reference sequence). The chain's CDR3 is CASSVTGGNQPQHF. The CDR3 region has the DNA TGTGCCAGCAGTGTAACAGGGGGCAATCAGCCCCAGCATTTT.

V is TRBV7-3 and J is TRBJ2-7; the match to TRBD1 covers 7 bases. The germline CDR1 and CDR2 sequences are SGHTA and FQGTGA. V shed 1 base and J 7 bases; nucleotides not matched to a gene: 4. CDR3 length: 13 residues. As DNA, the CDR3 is TGTGCCAGCAGCTTAATAGGGGGCGGGGAGCAGTACTTC. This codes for CASSLIGGGEQYF.

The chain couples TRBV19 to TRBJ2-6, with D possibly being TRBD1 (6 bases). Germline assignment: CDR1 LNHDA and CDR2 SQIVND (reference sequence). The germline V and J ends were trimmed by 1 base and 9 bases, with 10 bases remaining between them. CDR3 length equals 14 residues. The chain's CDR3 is CASSIGRTDNVLTF. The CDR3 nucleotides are TGTGCCAGTAGTATAGGGAGGACAGACAACGTCCTGACTTTC.

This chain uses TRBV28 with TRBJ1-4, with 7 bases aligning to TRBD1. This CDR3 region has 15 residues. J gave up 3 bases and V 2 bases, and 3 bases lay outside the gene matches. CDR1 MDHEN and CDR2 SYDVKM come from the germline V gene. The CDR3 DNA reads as TGTGCCAGCAGTTTAAGGACAGGCCCTAATGAAAAACTGTTTTTT. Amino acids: CASSLRTGPNEKLFF.

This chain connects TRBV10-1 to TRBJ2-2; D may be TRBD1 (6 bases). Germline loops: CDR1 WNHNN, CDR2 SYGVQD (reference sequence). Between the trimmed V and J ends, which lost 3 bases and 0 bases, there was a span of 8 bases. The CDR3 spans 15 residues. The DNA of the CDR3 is TGCGCCAGCAGTGACAGGGGTACGAACACCGGGGAGCTGTTTTTT. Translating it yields CASSDRGTNTGELFF.